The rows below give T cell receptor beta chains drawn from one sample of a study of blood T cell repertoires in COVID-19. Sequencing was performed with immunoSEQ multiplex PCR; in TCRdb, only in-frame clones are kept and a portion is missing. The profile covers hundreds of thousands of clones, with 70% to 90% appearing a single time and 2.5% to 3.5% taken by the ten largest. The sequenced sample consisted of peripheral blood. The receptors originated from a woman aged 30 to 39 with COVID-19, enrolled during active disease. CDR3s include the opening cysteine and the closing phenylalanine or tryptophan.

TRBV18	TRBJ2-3	CASSPGGLAGETDTQYF
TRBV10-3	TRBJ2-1	CAISGGAGVSYNEQFF
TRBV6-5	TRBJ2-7	CASGGATPYEQYF
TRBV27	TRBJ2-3	CASSFSRGPDTQYF
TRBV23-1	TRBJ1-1	CASSQEDRVVYTEAFF
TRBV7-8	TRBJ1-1	CASSLTGQFEAFF
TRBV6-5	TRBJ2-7	CASRRTAQGSEQYF
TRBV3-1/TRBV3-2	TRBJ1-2	CASSQLPGQGVSTF
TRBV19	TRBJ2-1	CASRWGGVQFF
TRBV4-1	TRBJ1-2	CASRTGGADGYTF
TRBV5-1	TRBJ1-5	CASSLTGSSNQPQHF
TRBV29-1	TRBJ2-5	CSVGDSPVQTQYF
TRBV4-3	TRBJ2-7	CASSQKMGQGSIEQYF
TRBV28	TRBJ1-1	CASSLGVMNTEAFF
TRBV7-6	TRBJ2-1	CASSLGGSTYNEQFF
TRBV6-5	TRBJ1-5	CATRDFSNQPQHF